This record concerns one T cell receptor (beta chain) sequence. Antigen unknown. This sample is part of a study of vaccination effects on CD4 cells after COVID-19. Study in general: Post-vaccine samples followed the second dose by a median of 72 days.

Profiling relied on immunoSEQ multiplex PCR, and the TCRdb table lists in-frame clones only, not all of them. The data show about 64,000 clones, roughly 80% seen once. Germline V gene data show CDR1 as SEHNR and CDR2 as FQNEAQ (reference sequence). The ends lost 3 bases at V and 2 bases at J; junction bases unmatched: 11. The CDR3 loop spans 17 amino acids. Before sequencing took place, the ViraFEST assay used viral peptide pools to expand antigen-specific CD4+ T cells. Following culture for roughly 10 days, CD4+ T cells were isolated. Participants each got two BNT162b2 or mRNA-1273 vaccine doses. This chain uses TRBV7-9 with TRBJ2-3, with 7 positions matching TRBD1. The source material was CD4+ T cells from PBMCs cultured with HCoV-OC43 spike peptides, sampled after COVID-19 vaccination. The subset here: HCoV-OC43 spike overlapping peptide pool stimulation. The clonotype was recovered from a human donor who received a COVID-19 vaccine. In nucleotides, the CDR3 is TGTGCCAGCAGCTTGGGGACAGACGATCCTTTCACAGATACGCAGTATTTT. Its protein product is CASSLGTDDPFTDTQYF.